This TCR beta chain was documented in a study of T cell repertoires in cytomegalovirus infection. Study in general: From public TCR beta signatures came an indication of both CMV infection and matching HLA type. Regarding the study as a whole: Of the TCR beta families, the public ones yielded a cumulative frequency that identified carriers of CMV plus the relevant HLA. It was HLA-C-restricted CMV-specific TCR beta clonotypes that dominated the response ex vivo.

A single record per CDR3 protein comes from TCRdb applying MiXCR to the reads. This table has roughly 250,000 distinct CDR3 sequences, about 20% appearing once. J lost 5 bases, V lost 7 bases, and 8 bases had no gene match. CDR3 length: 15 residues. Germline CDR1 and CDR2: MNHEY and SMNVEV (reference sequence). This clonotype came up a few times. Its specificity is unknown. V gene TRBV27 combines with J gene TRBJ2-1, with 10 bases matching TRBD2. What was sequenced was CD8+ T cells from PBMCs. The sequence was obtained from a human donor in good health (CMV status not recorded). Some clones in this sample may be carry-over from other donors' samples. DNA for the CDR3: TGTGCCAGCACCCGGGGGACTAGCGCTCACAATGAGCAGTTCTTC. It specifies CASTRGTSAHNEQFF.